A single TCR beta chain is shown here with its context. Its antigen remains unidentified. The entry originates in a study of OX40 agonist ivuxolimab in advanced cancers. The wider study: Dose-escalation cases comprised hepatocellular carcinoma, melanoma, renal cell or head and neck cancer.

The germline gives CDR1 LGHNT, CDR2 FRNRAP. Trimming took 0 bases from V and 3 from J, leaving 11 bases between them. CDR3 length equals 16 residues. General study results and limits: On average, a greater number of expanded clones characterised CD8+ T cells relative to CD4+. Among patients with partial responses at 0.1-3.0 mg/kg, clonal expansion was among the lowest. The CD4+ and CD8+ T cells in the blood had expanded clonally by week 6 at 0.1 to 3.0 mg/kg.

Some clones are missing from TCRdb's copy, which holds only in-frame ones; the method was immunoSEQ multiplex PCR. The sample holds over 30,000 clones, about 84% seen once. The sequence was obtained from an adult with an advanced solid tumor such as melanoma, head and neck, liver or kidney cancer. The sequencing here drew on CD4+ or CD8+ T cells sorted from blood, taken in a trial of the OX40 agonist ivuxolimab. The chain carries TRBV12-5 and TRBJ2-2, with D possibly being TRBD1 or TRBD2 (5 bases each). Written as DNA, the CDR3 is TGTGCTAGTGGTTTGGTAGAGGGGACCTACACCGGGGAGCTGTTTTTT. It specifies CASGLVEGTYTGELFF.